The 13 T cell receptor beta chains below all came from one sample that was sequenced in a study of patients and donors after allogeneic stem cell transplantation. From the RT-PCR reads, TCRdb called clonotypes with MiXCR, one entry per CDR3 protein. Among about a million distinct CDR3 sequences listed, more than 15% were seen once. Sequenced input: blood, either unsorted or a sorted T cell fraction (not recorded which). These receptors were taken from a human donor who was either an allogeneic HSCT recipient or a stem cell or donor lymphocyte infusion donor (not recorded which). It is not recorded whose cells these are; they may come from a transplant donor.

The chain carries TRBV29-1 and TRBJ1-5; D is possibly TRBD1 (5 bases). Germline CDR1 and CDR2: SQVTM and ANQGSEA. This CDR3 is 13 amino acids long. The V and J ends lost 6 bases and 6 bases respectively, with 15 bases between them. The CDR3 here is CSVLGAGGQPQHF. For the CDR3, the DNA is TGCAGCGTACTAGGGGCAGGTGGTCAGCCCCAGCATTTT.

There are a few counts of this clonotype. The CDR3 sequence is CASSSRVQGVYSNQPQHF. The CDR3 DNA sequence: TGTGCCAGCAGTTCACGGGTCCAGGGGGTTTATAGCAATCAGCCCCAGCATTTT. The chain recombines TRBV11-1 with TRBJ1-5; the match to TRBD1 covers 7 bases. This CDR3 has 18 amino acids. J gave up 0 bases and V 6 bases, and 14 bases lay outside the gene matches. Germline CDR1 reads SGHAT; CDR2 reads FQDESV (reference sequence).

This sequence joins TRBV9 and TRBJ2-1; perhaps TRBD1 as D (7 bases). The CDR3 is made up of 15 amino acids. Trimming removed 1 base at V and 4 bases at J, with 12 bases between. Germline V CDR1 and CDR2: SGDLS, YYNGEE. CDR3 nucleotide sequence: TGTGCCAGCAGCGTAACAGGGGCGGGATACAATGAGCAGTTCTTC. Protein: CASSVTGAGYNEQFF.

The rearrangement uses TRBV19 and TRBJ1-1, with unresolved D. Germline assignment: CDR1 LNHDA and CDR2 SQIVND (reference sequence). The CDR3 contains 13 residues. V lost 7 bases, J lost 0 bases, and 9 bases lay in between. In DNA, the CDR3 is TGTGCCAGTACGAGATACATGAACACTGAAGCTTTCTTT. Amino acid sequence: CASTRYMNTEAFF.

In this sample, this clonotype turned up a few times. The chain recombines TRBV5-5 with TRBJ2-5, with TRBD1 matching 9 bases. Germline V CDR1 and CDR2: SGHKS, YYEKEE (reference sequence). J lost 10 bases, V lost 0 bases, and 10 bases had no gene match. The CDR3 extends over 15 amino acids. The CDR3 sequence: CASSLDRGRGPNQYF. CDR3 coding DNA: TGTGCCAGCAGCTTGGACAGGGGGCGCGGTCCGAACCAGTACTTC.

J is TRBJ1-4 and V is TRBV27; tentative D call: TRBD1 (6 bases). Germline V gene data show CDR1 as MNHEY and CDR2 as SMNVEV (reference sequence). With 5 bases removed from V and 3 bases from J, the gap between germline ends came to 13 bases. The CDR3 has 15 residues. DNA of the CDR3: TGTGCCAGCAGTACCTTGGGGGGCCCTAATGAAAAACTGTTTTTT. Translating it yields CASSTLGGPNEKLFF.

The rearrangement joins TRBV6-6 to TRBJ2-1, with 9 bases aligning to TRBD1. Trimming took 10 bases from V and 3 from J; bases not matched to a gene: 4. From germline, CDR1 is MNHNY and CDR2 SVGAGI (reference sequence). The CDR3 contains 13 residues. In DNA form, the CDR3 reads TGTGCCATTGGACAGGGGCTCTACAATGAGCAGTTCTTC. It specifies CAIGQGLYNEQFF.

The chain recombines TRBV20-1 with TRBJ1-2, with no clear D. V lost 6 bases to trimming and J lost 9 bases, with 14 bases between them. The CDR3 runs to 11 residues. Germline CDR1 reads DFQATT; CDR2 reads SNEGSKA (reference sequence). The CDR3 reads CSADPVLSYTF. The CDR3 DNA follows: TGCAGTGCGGACCCCGTCTTGAGCTACACCTTC.

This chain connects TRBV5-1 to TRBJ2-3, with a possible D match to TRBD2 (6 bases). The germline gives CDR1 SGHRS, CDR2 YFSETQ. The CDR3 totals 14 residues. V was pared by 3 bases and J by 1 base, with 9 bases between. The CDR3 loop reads CASSSSDRTDTQYF. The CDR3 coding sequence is TGCGCCAGCAGCTCTAGCGATCGCACAGATACGCAGTATTTT.

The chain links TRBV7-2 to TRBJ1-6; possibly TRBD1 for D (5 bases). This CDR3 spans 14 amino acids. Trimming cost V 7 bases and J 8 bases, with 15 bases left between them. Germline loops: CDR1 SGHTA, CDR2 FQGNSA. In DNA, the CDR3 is TGTGCCAGCACCCGGGACGCTCAGGATTCACCCCTCCACTTT. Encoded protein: CASTRDAQDSPLHF. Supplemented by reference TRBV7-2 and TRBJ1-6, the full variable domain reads GAGVSQSPSNKVTEKGKDVELRCDPISGHTALYWYRQSLGQGLEFLIYFQGNSAPDKSGLPSDRFSAERTGGSVSTLTIQRTQQEDSAVYLCASTRDAQDSPLHFGNGTRLTVT.

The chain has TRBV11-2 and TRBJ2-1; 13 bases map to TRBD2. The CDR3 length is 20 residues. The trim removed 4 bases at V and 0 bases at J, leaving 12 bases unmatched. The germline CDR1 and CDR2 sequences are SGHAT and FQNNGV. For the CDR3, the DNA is TGTGCCAGCAGCTGGCAATCGGGACTAGCGGGGCAAAGCTCCTACAATGAGCAGTTCTTC. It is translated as CASSWQSGLAGQSSYNEQFF.

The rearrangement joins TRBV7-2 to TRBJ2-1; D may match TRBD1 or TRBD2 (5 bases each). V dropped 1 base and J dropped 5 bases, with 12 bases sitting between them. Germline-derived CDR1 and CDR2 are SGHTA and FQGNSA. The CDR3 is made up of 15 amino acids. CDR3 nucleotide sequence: TGTGCCAGCAGCTTAGAGGGGACCGTGCACAATGAGCAGTTCTTC. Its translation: CASSLEGTVHNEQFF.

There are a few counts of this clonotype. The CDR3 bases are TGTGCCAGCTCACGGCTGGCGGGGGACTACAATGAGCAGTTCTTC. Protein sequence: CASSRLAGDYNEQFF. The genes are TRBV18 and TRBJ2-1; TRBD2 matches at 7 bases. The germline V gene encodes CDR1 KGHSH and CDR2 LQKENI. Trimming removed 4 bases from V and 3 bases from J; junction bases left unmatched: 6. This CDR3 spans 15 amino acids.